The subject of this entry is one T cell receptor beta chain. Germline-derived CDR1 and CDR2 are SNHLY and FYNNEI. This CDR3 region has 14 residues. V was clipped by 2 bases and J by 4 bases; unmatched bases: 4. The sample belongs to a study of T-cell memory formation after mild COVID-19. TCRdb called the 5' RACE reads again in MiXCR, with one record for every CDR3 protein. This sample carries fewer than 200,000 distinct CDR3 sequences, under 20% of them seen once, and the ten largest clones take roughly 4.3%. The chain couples TRBV2 to TRBJ1-1, with TRBD1 matching 7 bases. The sample comprised PBMCs or a T cell subset sorted from them (not recorded which). The sequence came from a man aged 18 to 30 who had mild COVID-19 (a few samples of this study predate the infection). Cell type and time point are not known. This chain's CDR3 is CASSESQGGTEAFF. For the CDR3, the DNA is TGTGCCAGCAGTGAATCTCAGGGGGGCACTGAAGCTTTCTTT.